The 32 T cell receptor beta chains below were found in one sample sequenced in a study of blood T cell repertoires in COVID-19. TCRdb's table, derived via immunoSEQ multiplex PCR, lists solely in-frame clones and lacks some. This table holds tens of thousands of clones, about 85% found once. The sample consisted of peripheral blood. The receptors stem from a male donor with acute or convalescent COVID-19.

The rearrangement links TRBV7-9 to TRBJ1-1; the D gene is possibly TRBD1 (6 bases). Germline V CDR1 and CDR2: SEHNR, FQNEAQ (reference sequence). The CDR3 consists of 15 residues. V dropped 5 bases and J dropped 0 bases, with 13 bases sitting between them. CDR3 amino acids: CASSGRTAMNTEAFF. In nucleotides, the CDR3 is TGTGCCAGCAGCGGGCGGACAGCCATGAACACTGAAGCTTTCTTT.

The chain uses TRBV3-1 (or the pseudogene TRBV3-2) and TRBJ1-6, with a tentative D call TRBD1 (5 bases). V shed 3 bases and J shed 7 bases, with 16 bases lying between them. Germline V gives CDR1 LGHDT, CDR2 YNNKEL (reference sequence). This CDR3 has 16 amino acids. The CDR3 sequence is CASSQRGVGLNSPLHF. CDR3 DNA: TGTGCCAGCAGCCAGCGGGGCGTAGGTTTAAATTCACCCCTCCACTTT.

The V and J genes are TRBV27 and TRBJ2-5, with D uncertain. Trimming took 5 bases from V and 5 from J, leaving 18 bases between them. The germline V gene encodes CDR1 MNHEY and CDR2 SMNVEV (reference sequence). The CDR3 runs to 15 residues. The CDR3 DNA reads TGTGCCAGCAGTCCTTGGGTCCGCGGTGGGGAGACCCAGTACTTC. Its protein is CASSPWVRGGETQYF.

The J gene is TRBJ2-7, the V gene TRBV7-6; 10 bases line up with TRBD1. The CDR3 has 15 residues. Germline values: CDR1 SGHVS, CDR2 FNYEAQ. V shed 1 base, J shed 6 bases, and the junction held 6 bases outside the gene matches. CDR3 nucleotides: TGTGCCAGCAGCTTAGAGGGACAGGGGCACCGCGAGCAGTACTTC. Its protein product is CASSLEGQGHREQYF.

V gene TRBV19 combines with J gene TRBJ1-4; TRBD1 is a possible D gene (6 bases). This CDR3 spans 17 amino acids. V lost 4 bases, J lost 8 bases, and 23 bases lay in between. The germline V gene has CDR1 LNHDA and CDR2 SQIVND (reference sequence). The CDR3 region is CASSTPEQGGLSEKLFF. The CDR3 DNA reads TGTGCCAGTAGTACGCCCGAACAGGGTGGGTTGAGCGAAAAACTGTTTTTT.

This chain joins TRBV7-8 and TRBJ1-1; 7 bases are shared with TRBD1. The CDR3 length is 13 residues. Germline loops: CDR1 SGHVS, CDR2 FQNEAQ. The trim removed 4 bases at V and 4 bases at J, leaving 3 bases unmatched. CDR3 in amino acids: CASSSAGGTEAFF. The DNA of the CDR3 is TGTGCCAGCAGCTCGGCAGGGGGCACTGAAGCTTTCTTT.

This clone occurred once. CDR3: CATSLDRPLTYEQYF. The CDR3, as DNA: TGTGCCACCAGTTTGGACAGGCCTCTAACCTACGAGCAGTACTTC. The chain couples TRBV24-1 to TRBJ2-7; 7 bases line up with TRBD1. J was trimmed by 2 bases and V by 6 bases; bases with no gene match: 9. CDR3 length equals 15 residues. Germline assignment: CDR1 KGHDR and CDR2 SFDVKD.

The V gene is TRBV6-5, the J gene TRBJ2-5; 9 positions match TRBD2. Losses at the gene ends were 0 bases for V and 5 bases for J; bases not matched to a gene: 7. This CDR3 contains 16 residues. Germline V gives CDR1 MNHEY, CDR2 SVGAGI. The chain's CDR3 is CASSYSGAGGPETQYF. Here the CDR3 DNA reads TGTGCCAGCAGTTACTCCGGGGCGGGGGGGCCGGAGACCCAGTACTTC.

The V gene is TRBV5-1, the J gene TRBJ1-1; unclear D gene. CDR3 size: 13 residues. The V end lost 4 bases, the J end lost 1 base, and 8 bases lay between the germline ends. The germline V gene has CDR1 SGHRS and CDR2 YFSETQ. CDR3 region: CASSKTANTEAFF. DNA of the CDR3: TGCGCCAGCAGCAAAACAGCGAACACTGAAGCTTTCTTT.

The gene calls are TRBV6-5 and TRBJ2-7, with D maybe TRBD2 (6 bases). Germline CDR1 reads MNHEY; CDR2 reads SVGAGI. Trimming shortened V by 4 bases and J by 3 bases, and 16 bases separated the two germline ends. The length of the CDR3 is 15 residues. The CDR3 protein is CASSSPAGLSYEQYF. DNA of the CDR3: TGTGCCAGCAGTTCCCCCGCGGGGTTAAGCTACGAGCAGTACTTC.

V gene TRBV7-9 combines with J gene TRBJ1-5; possible D gene TRBD1, 5 bases. From germline, CDR1 is SEHNR and CDR2 FQNEAQ (reference sequence). With 5 bases removed from V and 6 bases from J, the gap between germline ends came to 17 bases. The length of the CDR3 is 15 residues. CDR3 region: CASSRSGGYSQPQHF. In nucleotides, the CDR3 is TGTGCCAGCAGCCGAAGCGGGGGTTACAGTCAGCCCCAGCATTTT.

CDR3 sequence (DNA): TGTGCCACCAGAGACCCTGTCAGGGGGCACTACGAGCAGTACTTC. Its protein product is CATRDPVRGHYEQYF. The V and J genes are TRBV24-1 and TRBJ2-7; the match to TRBD1 covers 8 bases. Trimming took 7 bases from V and 3 from J; bases not matched to a gene: 10. This CDR3 spans 15 amino acids. The germline CDR1 and CDR2 sequences are KGHDR and SFDVKD.

The J gene is TRBJ1-5, the V gene TRBV19; 9 nucleotides match TRBD1. V was clipped by 1 base and J by 7 bases; unmatched bases: 8. The germline V gene encodes CDR1 LNHDA and CDR2 SQIVND (reference sequence). The CDR3 consists of 16 residues. The CDR3 DNA is TGTGCCAGTAGTATAGTTTGGGACAGGGTGCGGCAGCCCCAGCATTTT. Protein product: CASSIVWDRVRQPQHF.

The V and J genes are TRBV5-1 and TRBJ2-1; 7 bases line up with TRBD1. V lost 0 bases, J lost 7 bases, and 7 bases stayed unmatched. Germline V CDR1 and CDR2: SGHRS, YFSETQ. The CDR3 has 15 residues. The CDR3 region has the DNA TGCGCCAGCAGCTTGGAGGGACAGTTCGAGAATGAGCAGTTCTTC. Translated: CASSLEGQFENEQFF.

V is TRBV30 and J is TRBJ1-1, with 7 bases that match TRBD1. The J segment lost 1 base and the V segment lost 4 bases, leaving 6 bases of the junction unmatched. Germline V CDR1 and CDR2: GTSNPN, SVGIG (reference sequence). This CDR3 has 14 amino acids. As DNA, the CDR3 is TGTGCCTGGACCCGGGGACAGCAGAACACTGAAGCTTTCTTT. Its protein is CAWTRGQQNTEAFF.

The chain recombines TRBV30 with TRBJ2-3; 12 positions agree with TRBD1. The J segment lost 3 bases and the V segment lost 4 bases, leaving 2 bases of the junction unmatched. Looked up from germline, CDR1 is GTSNPN and CDR2 is SVGIG (reference sequence). There are 14 residues in the CDR3. The CDR3 nucleotides are TGTGCCTGGACGGGACAGGGGGCTACAGATACGCAGTATTTT. As protein: CAWTGQGATDTQYF.

V and J are TRBV4-2 and TRBJ2-3, with 8 positions matching TRBD2. This CDR3 spans 17 amino acids. After removal of 0 bases from V and 0 bases from J, the junction contained 5 bases not matched to a gene. CDR1 is LGHNA and CDR2 is YNFKEQ in the germline V gene. The chain's CDR3 is CASSQEVRGASTDTQYF. The CDR3 DNA reads TGTGCCAGCAGCCAAGAGGTGCGGGGGGCAAGCACAGATACGCAGTATTTT.

The chain uses TRBV6-4 and TRBJ2-7; 8 bases align to TRBD1. V lost 7 bases to trimming and J lost 0 bases; unmatched junction nucleotides: 11. CDR3 length: 16 residues. Germline CDR1 reads MRHNA; CDR2 reads SNTAGT. Here the CDR3 DNA reads TGTGCCAGCAACGCGATGGGACAGGCGAGCTCCTACGAGCAGTACTTC. This codes for CASNAMGQASSYEQYF.

The chain couples TRBV11-2 to TRBJ1-3; maybe TRBD1 (6 bases). Germline V gene lookup returns CDR1 SGHAT and CDR2 FQNNGV. Trimming removed 5 bases at V and 4 bases at J, with 15 bases between. The CDR3 is 15 residues long. Here the CDR3 reads CASSLAGVSGNTIYF. CDR3 nucleotides: TGTGCCAGCAGCCTAGCAGGGGTCTCCGGAAACACCATATATTTT.

As DNA, the CDR3 is TGCGCCAGCAGCTTTGGGCAGGCGAACGAGCAGTACTTC. As protein: CASSFGQANEQYF. The rearrangement joins TRBV5-1 to TRBJ2-7; no firm D call. This CDR3 has 13 residues. Trimming shortened V by 2 bases and J by 5 bases, and 11 bases separated the two germline ends. Germline CDR1 and CDR2: SGHRS and YFSETQ.

The rearrangement joins TRBV7-2 to TRBJ1-2; 7 bases are a match to TRBD1. Trimming took 2 bases from V and 3 from J; bases not matched to a gene: 6. The V gene's germline CDR1 is SGHTA and CDR2 FQGNSA. There are 15 residues in the CDR3. The CDR3 DNA is TGTGCCAGCAGCTTATTTCCGGGACAGTACTATGGCTACACCTTC. Amino acid sequence: CASSLFPGQYYGYTF.

The count of this clone is one. CDR3: CASSHGGHFSGNTIYF. The CDR3 DNA sequence: TGCGCCAGCAGCCATGGAGGGCACTTCTCTGGAAACACCATATATTTT. This sequence joins TRBV4-1 and TRBJ1-3; no reliable D call. The CDR3 loop spans 16 amino acids. Trimming shortened V by 3 bases and J by 0 bases, and 12 bases separated the two germline ends. Germline V gives CDR1 MGHRA, CDR2 YSYEKL.

CDR3 nucleotides: TGTGCCAGCAGCTTAAGTTCAGGCGCCCAGCATTTT. As protein: CASSLSSGAQHF. The genes are TRBV7-9 and TRBJ1-5; unclear D gene. The CDR3 contains 12 residues. Deletions cut 2 bases from V and 11 bases from J, with 10 bases between. CDR1 and CDR2 from the germline V gene are SEHNR and FQNEAQ (reference sequence).

This chain's CDR3 is CASSQAPSSNEQFF. The DNA for the CDR3 is TGTGCCAGCAGCCAAGCCCCTAGTTCGAATGAGCAGTTCTTC. This chain joins TRBV3-1 (or the pseudogene TRBV3-2) and TRBJ2-1; the D is unclear. Looked up from germline, CDR1 is LGHDT and CDR2 is YNNKEL (reference sequence). The CDR3 consists of 14 residues. Trimming took off 1 base at V and 7 bases at J, with 11 bases between the two ends.

J is TRBJ1-3 and V is TRBV6-5, with TRBD1 identical over 7 bases. There are 14 residues in the CDR3. V shed 5 bases, J shed 2 bases, and the junction held 3 bases outside the gene matches. Germline lookup yields CDR1 MNHEY and CDR2 SVGAGI. DNA of the CDR3: TGTGCCAGCAGTCGGGACAGTCCTGGAAACACCATATATTTT. Translating gives CASSRDSPGNTIYF.

This clone occurred once. The chain has TRBV5-1 and TRBJ2-5; no clear D gene. CDR1 is SGHRS, CDR2 YFSETQ, per germline. V lost 4 bases to trimming and J lost 5 bases, with 12 bases between them. CDR3 length: 13 amino acids. The CDR3 nucleotides are TGCGCCAGCAGCCAGGAAACTCACGAGACCCAGTACTTC. This sequence encodes CASSQETHETQYF.

The rearrangement joins TRBV7-8 to TRBJ2-1; perhaps TRBD2 as D (5 bases). The V end lost 5 bases, the J end lost 0 bases, and 17 bases lay between the germline ends. This CDR3 region has 17 residues. Germline lookup yields CDR1 SGHVS and CDR2 FQNEAQ. DNA of the CDR3: TGTGCCAGCAGCCCCACGGGCGGGCCCAGCTCCTACAATGAGCAGTTCTTC. It yields the protein CASSPTGGPSSYNEQFF.

This clone has only a few counts. The V call is TRBV6-2 or TRBV6-3, the J call TRBJ1-5; the match to TRBD1 covers 8 bases. Per the germline V gene, CDR1 is MNHEY and CDR2 is SVGEGT. The J segment lost 7 bases and the V segment lost 2 bases, leaving 4 bases of the junction unmatched. The CDR3 has 14 amino acids. CDR3 in amino acids: CASSYGQGAQPQHF. In nucleotides, the CDR3 is TGTGCCAGCAGTTACGGGCAGGGGGCACAGCCCCAGCATTTT.

This clone showed up just a few times. This chain uses TRBV19 with TRBJ2-2, with D perhaps TRBD2 (5 bases). The V end lost 8 bases, the J end lost 1 base, and 14 bases lay between the germline ends. The CDR3 runs 15 residues. Germline assignment: CDR1 LNHDA and CDR2 SQIVND (reference sequence). The chain's CDR3 is CASSGRVGNTGELFF. The DNA for the CDR3 is TGTGCCAGTTCGGGAAGGGTCGGGAACACCGGGGAGCTGTTTTTT. Full variable domain (rest looked up from reference TRBV19 and TRBJ2-2): DGGITQSPKYLFRKEGQNVTLSCEQNLNHDAMYWYRQDPGQGLRLIYYSQIVNDFQKGDIAEGYSVSREKKESFPLTVTSAQKNPTAFYLCASSGRVGNTGELFFGEGSRLTVL.

For the CDR3, the DNA is TGTGCCAGCAGTCCAGAAAAGTTCGGCAATCAGCCCCAGCATTTT. Translation gives CASSPEKFGNQPQHF. The chain carries TRBV2 and TRBJ1-5; D call uncertain. CDR3 length: 15 residues. V was pared by 5 bases and J by 2 bases, with 13 bases between. CDR1 is SNHLY, CDR2 FYNNEI, per germline.

This clone occurred a few times. The gene calls are TRBV6-1 and TRBJ2-2; 9 nucleotides align to TRBD2. The V and J ends lost 4 bases and 6 bases, in that order; junction bases with no gene match: 9. CDR3 length: 16 residues. Per the germline V gene, CDR1 is MNHNS and CDR2 is SASEGT. The CDR3 is CASSGGRGGPPGELFF. The CDR3 nucleotides are TGTGCCAGCAGTGGAGGGCGGGGGGGCCCCCCCGGGGAGCTGTTTTTT.

The genes are TRBV18 and TRBJ1-3; D gene uncertain. Germline values: CDR1 KGHSH, CDR2 LQKENI. This CDR3 has 14 amino acids. With 3 bases removed from V and 4 bases from J, the gap between germline ends came to 10 bases. CDR3 DNA sequence: TGTGCCAGCTCACCCGCGTCATCCGGAAACACCATATATTTT. Translated: CASSPASSGNTIYF. The whole variable domain, filled in from reference TRBV18 and TRBJ1-3, reads NAGVMQNPRHLVRRRGQEARLRCSPMKGHSHVYWYRQLPEEGLKFMVYLQKENIIDESGMPKERFSAEFPKEGPSILRIQQVVRGDSAAYFCASSPASSGNTIYFGEGSWLTVV.